A selection of T cell receptor beta chains follows, all from one sample in a study of T cells in localized non-small cell lung cancer. Repertoires were generated with immunoSEQ multiplex PCR, while TCRdb's copy carries only in-frame clones and drops some. The data hold about 8,100 clones, with about 93% observed a single time. The material was peripheral blood, obtained before any cancer treatment. The receptors were sampled from a woman aged 35 to 70 with stage I lung adenocarcinoma. Each CDR3 is given with its conserved first and last residue. Each record gives: D gene, clone size, J gene, V gene, CDR3 protein, CDR3 DNA. A D gene is named only where the DNA matches it firmly. For some rows the clone size is stated as once, few or many, or as a class when expanded; others skip it.

. | . | TRBJ1-1 | TRBV5-1 | CASSYEWARDTEAFF | TGCGCCAGCAGCTACGAGTGGGCAAGAGACACTGAAGCTTTCTTT
TRBD2 | . | TRBJ2-1 | TRBV6-6 | CASGLAGTNEQFF | TGTGCCAGCGGGTTAGCGGGGACCAATGAGCAGTTCTTC
. | few | TRBJ2-7 | TRBV7-2 | CASSDRYEQYF | TGTGCCAGCAGCGATCGATACGAGCAGTACTTC
. | . | TRBJ2-5 | TRBV6-6 | CASTRGETQYF | TGTGCCAGCACCAGAGGAGAGACCCAGTACTTC
TRBD1 | once | TRBJ1-2 | TRBV6-6 | CASSLRQGTYGYTF | TGTGCCAGCAGCCTCCGACAGGGGACCTATGGCTACACCTTC
. | . | TRBJ2-5 | TRBV7-6 | CASQIGGRETQYF | TGTGCCAGCCAGATAGGCGGGCGGGAGACCCAGTACTTC
TRBD1 | . | TRBJ1-2 | TRBV7-6 | CASSRQGMDGYTF | TGTGCCAGCAGCAGACAGGGGATGGATGGCTACACCTTC
. | once | TRBJ2-2 | TRBV5-1 | CASSNGTVSGELFF | TGCGCCAGCAGCAATGGTACAGTTTCCGGGGAGCTGTTTTTT
. | . | TRBJ2-5 | TRBV6-6 | CASSPQRGGQETQYF | TGTGCCAGCAGCCCCCAGAGGGGGGGGCAAGAGACCCAGTACTTC
. | . | TRBJ2-6 | TRBV6-4 | CASSRRSGANVLTF | TGTGCCAGCTCAAGGCGGTCTGGGGCCAACGTCCTGACTTTC
. | . | TRBJ2-2 | TRBV5-1 | CASSLAGRIDGELFF | TGCGCCAGCAGCTTGGCCGGCAGGATAGACGGGGAGCTGTTTTTT
. | . | TRBJ2-2 | TRBV7-3 | CASSPTTDPTGELFF | TGTGCCAGCAGCCCCACGACAGACCCCACCGGGGAGCTGTTTTTT
. | . | TRBJ1-2 | TRBV29-1 | CSVELGGTGYTF | TGCAGCGTTGAACTCGGGGGCACAGGCTACACCTTC
. | . | TRBJ1-5 | TRBV7-9 | CASSLEGHNQPQHF | TGTGCCAGCAGCCTAGAGGGGCACAATCAGCCCCAGCATTTT
TRBD2 | . | TRBJ2-1 | TRBV7-7 | CASSSLAGSYNEQFF | TGTGCCAGCAGCTCCCTAGCGGGCTCCTACAATGAGCAGTTCTTC
. | . | TRBJ2-2 | TRBV30 | CAWRHITGELFF | TGTGCCTGGAGACACATCACCGGGGAGCTGTTTTTT
. | . | TRBJ1-1 | TRBV7-9 | CASTFGGGMNTEAFF | TGTGCCAGCACCTTCGGGGGGGGAATGAACACTGAAGCTTTCTTT
. | . | TRBJ2-5 | TRBV19 | CASSTEAGQAGETQYF | TGTGCCAGTAGTACGGAAGCGGGTCAGGCGGGAGAGACCCAGTACTTC
. | . | TRBJ2-7 | TRBV23-1 | CASRTGTEKRGPYEQYF | TGCGCCAGCAGGACCGGGACAGAAAAGCGGGGTCCCTACGAGCAGTACTTC
. | . | TRBJ2-7 | TRBV18 | CASSPPYDSYEQYF | TGTGCCAGCTCACCACCGTACGACTCCTACGAGCAGTACTTC
TRBD2 | . | TRBJ2-1 | TRBV19 | CASSIGTSGDEQFF | TGTGCCAGTAGTATAGGTACTAGCGGAGATGAGCAGTTCTTC
. | once | TRBJ1-2 | TRBV5-4 | CASSLQGLNYGYTF | TGTGCCAGCAGCTTGCAGGGTTTGAACTATGGCTACACCTTC
. | . | TRBJ1-1 | TRBV5-1 | CASSGGDGWGDTEAFF | TGCGCCAGCAGCGGAGGGGACGGTTGGGGGGACACTGAAGCTTTCTTT
. | . | TRBJ1-2 | TRBV7-9 | CASSLDFVDDYGYTF | TGTGCCAGCAGCTTAGATTTCGTAGATGACTATGGCTACACCTTC
. | . | TRBJ2-5 | TRBV9 | CASSPLEGRQETQYF | TGTGCCAGCAGTCCCCTAGAGGGTAGACAAGAGACCCAGTACTTC
. | . | TRBJ2-6 | TRBV6-4 | CASSDSGTGANVLTF | TGTGCCAGCAGTGATTCGGGGACTGGGGCCAACGTCCTGACTTTC
. | . | TRBJ2-2 | TRBV6-5 | CASSYSNTGELFF | TGTGCCAGCAGTTACTCGAACACCGGGGAGCTGTTTTTT
. | . | TRBJ1-4 | TRBV29-1 | CSVEEREKLFF | TGCAGCGTTGAAGAACGGGAAAAACTGTTTTTT
TRBD1 | . | TRBJ1-2 | TRBV6-5 | CASRQWDRAYTF | TGTGCCAGCAGACAATGGGACAGGGCCTACACCTTC
. | . | TRBJ1-1 | TRBV7-2 | CASSFWQGNTEAFF | TGTGCCAGCAGCTTTTGGCAGGGGAACACTGAAGCTTTCTTT
TRBD1 | . | TRBJ1-2 | TRBV10-3 | CAISDAGGQIQIF | TGTGCCATCAGTGACGCTGGGGGACAGATACAAATATTC
. | . | TRBJ1-5 | TRBV6-1 | CASSEVQEYQPQHF | TGTGCCAGCAGTGAAGTACAGGAGTATCAGCCCCAGCATTTT
. | . | TRBJ2-3 | TRBV7-8 | CASSLTNGYTDTQYF | TGTGCCAGCAGTCTAACGAATGGGTACACAGATACGCAGTATTTT
TRBD2 | . | TRBJ2-3 | TRBV7-3 | CASSLNGGADTQYF | TGTGCCAGCAGCTTAAACGGGGGGGCGGATACGCAGTATTTT
. | . | TRBJ2-2 | TRBV5-1 | CASRGGMNTGELFF | TGCGCCAGCAGAGGGGGGATGAACACCGGGGAGCTGTTTTTT
TRBD1 | . | TRBJ2-5 | TRBV5-1 | CASSTGQDIQETQYF | TGCGCCAGCAGCACAGGACAGGATATCCAAGAGACCCAGTACTTC
. | . | TRBJ2-1 | TRBV13 | CASSPRGDDNEQFF | TGTGCCAGCAGCCCCAGGGGGGACGACAATGAGCAGTTCTTC
TRBD2 | . | TRBJ2-2 | TRBV2 | CASRGRTSGFRNTGELFF | TGTGCCAGCAGGGGACGGACTAGCGGATTTAGGAACACCGGGGAGCTGTTTTTT
. | . | TRBJ2-1 | TRBV15 | CATSRVGSSYNEQFF | TGTGCCACCAGCAGAGTTGGCAGCTCCTACAATGAGCAGTTCTTC
. | . | TRBJ2-5 | TRBV11-2 | CASSPGVQKTQYF | TGTGCCAGCAGCCCGGGCGTCCAAAAGACCCAGTACTTC
. | . | TRBJ1-2 | TRBV6-5 | CASSYSGGDSYGYTF | TGTGCCAGCAGTTACTCAGGCGGAGATAGCTATGGCTACACCTTC
. | . | TRBJ1-2 | TRBV27 | CASSRDREWYGYTF | TGTGCCAGTTCCCGGGACCGGGAGTGGTATGGCTACACCTTC
. | . | TRBJ2-3 | TRBV11-2 | CASSLGDWLITDTQYF | TGTGCCAGCAGCTTAGGGGACTGGTTAATCACAGATACGCAGTATTTT
. | once | TRBJ1-3 | TRBV7-2 | CASSLATGPGNTIYF | TGTGCCAGCAGCTTAGCGACGGGGCCTGGAAACACCATATATTTT
TRBD2 | . | TRBJ2-1 | TRBV6-1 | CASSPLAGGHNEQFF | TGTGCCAGCAGTCCACTAGCGGGAGGTCACAATGAGCAGTTCTTC
TRBD1 | . | TRBJ1-5 | TRBV5-6 | CASRRRDRPNQPQHF | TGTGCCAGCAGACGAAGGGACAGGCCGAATCAGCCCCAGCATTTT